This T cell receptor (beta chain) was sequenced during a study of T cells after yellow fever vaccination. Study observations and caveats: After the booster, around 95% of CD4 and approximately 87% of CD8 primary-response clones were re-detected. Weaker, the secondary response had a peak occurring faster, on day 5 versus 15. Only a minor proportion of clonotypes was detected across both CD4 and CD8 compartments.

Note on this clonotype: Its antigen remains unknown.

5'RACE template switching added a universal primer site and UMIs to TCR cDNA. TCRdb ran MiXCR on the 5' RACE reads and lists one entry per CDR3 protein. Of just under 600,000 distinct CDR3 sequences listed, around an eighth are singletons. V lost 5 bases, J lost 6 bases, and 16 bases lay in between. There are 14 residues in the CDR3. The germline gives CDR1 MNHNS, CDR2 SASEGT. Source: PBMCs, taken on the day of the yellow fever booster vaccination. This TCR was recovered from a man between 25 and 39 years old who received the YFV17D yellow fever vaccine. This sequence joins TRBV6-1 and TRBJ1-1, with a possible D match to TRBD1 (6 bases). The CDR3 DNA reads as TGTGCCAGCAGTCCAGGGGATCTGTTGCCTGAAGCTTTCTTT. This encodes CASSPGDLLPEAFF.